A single sample is the source of the 32 T cell receptor beta chains below, sequenced in a study of blood T cell repertoires in COVID-19. The assay was immunoSEQ multiplex PCR, and TCRdb's table has in-frame clones only and misses some. The data show roughly 180,000 clones, 70% to 90% seen once. Material: peripheral blood. The receptor set was obtained from a woman between 50 and 59 years old with COVID-19, enrolled during active disease.

This rearrangement joins TRBV6-6 to TRBJ1-2; the D gene is possibly TRBD1 (6 bases). The CDR3 runs to 16 residues. Trimming pared 7 bases from V and 5 bases from J, leaving 23 bases between. Germline V gene lookup returns CDR1 MNHNY and CDR2 SVGAGI (reference sequence). DNA of the CDR3: TGTGCCAGCAACGAAAGACAGACAGGCACTCGGTATGGCTACACCTTC. Protein: CASNERQTGTRYGYTF.

This chain links TRBV30 with TRBJ2-3, with D possibly being TRBD1 (5 bases). The CDR3 has 14 amino acids. Germline CDR1 GTSNPN, CDR2 SVGIG (reference sequence). The V gene lost 4 bases and the J gene lost 3 bases, with 14 bases spanning the gap. The CDR3 region is CAWNPPPGTDTQYF. CDR3 in DNA: TGTGCCTGGAACCCGCCCCCAGGGACAGATACGCAGTATTTT.

The gene calls are TRBV3-1 (or the pseudogene TRBV3-2) and TRBJ2-2, with 8 bases identical to TRBD2. CDR1 and CDR2 (germline): LGHDT, YNNKEL (reference sequence). After removal of 3 bases from V and 0 bases from J, the junction contained 3 bases not matched to a gene. This CDR3 has 16 residues. The CDR3, as DNA: TGTGCCAGCAGCCATGGAGCGGGGGCGAACACCGGGGAGCTGTTTTTT. This sequence encodes CASSHGAGANTGELFF.

This clone was counted once. The chain combines TRBV7-2 with TRBJ2-1; weak D call: TRBD2 (7 bases). Trimming took off 2 bases at V and 0 bases at J, with 14 bases between the two ends. This CDR3 contains 17 residues. Germline V lookup: CDR1 SGHTA, CDR2 FQGNSA. CDR3 sequence reads: CASSLWRGPRSYNEQFF. CDR3 DNA sequence: TGTGCCAGCAGCTTATGGCGGGGGCCTCGCTCCTACAATGAGCAGTTCTTC.

This chain connects TRBV7-2 to TRBJ2-5; maybe TRBD2 (5 bases). This CDR3 has 12 residues. V was clipped by 4 bases and J by 7 bases, with 10 bases between them. Germline-derived CDR1 and CDR2 are SGHTA and FQGNSA. DNA for the CDR3: TGTGCCAGCAGCTCACTAGATGTGACCCAGTACTTC. This translates into CASSSLDVTQYF. The full variable domain, in which reference TRBV7-2 and TRBJ2-5 provide the parts outside the CDR3, is GAGVSQSPSNKVTEKGKDVELRCDPISGHTALYWYRQSLGQGLEFLIYFQGNSAPDKSGLPSDRFSAERTGGSVSTLTIQRTQQEDSAVYLCASSSLDVTQYFGPGTRLLVL.

Only a few counts were recorded for this clone. The chain carries TRBV3-1 (or the pseudogene TRBV3-2) and TRBJ1-5, with a weak D call TRBD1 (6 bases). Germline V gene sequence: CDR1 LGHDT, CDR2 YNNKEL (reference sequence). Trimming shortened V by 4 bases and J by 0 bases, and 19 bases separated the two germline ends. CDR3 size: 18 residues. DNA of the CDR3: TGTGCCAGCAGCCCCCCACAGGGTCCGAGACTTAGCAATCAGCCCCAGCATTTT. Protein: CASSPPQGPRLSNQPQHF.

The chain is built from TRBV28 and TRBJ1-2; TRBD1 agrees at 7 bases. Trimming at V came to 4 bases and at J to 0 bases, leaving 2 bases not matched to a gene. Looked up from germline, CDR1 is MDHEN and CDR2 is SYDVKM. This CDR3 is built from 14 residues. The DNA of the CDR3 is TGTGCCAGCAGTTGGGACAGCACTAACTATGGCTACACCTTC. Its protein is CASSWDSTNYGYTF.

The chain employs TRBV9 and TRBJ2-1; TRBD2 agrees at 15 bases. The CDR3 contains 17 residues. The germline V gene has CDR1 SGDLS and CDR2 YYNGEE. Germline trimming cut 0 bases from V and 8 bases from J; bases unmatched to any gene: 6. This CDR3 is CASSVGTSGGAGHEQFF. The DNA of the CDR3 is TGTGCCAGCAGCGTAGGGACTAGCGGGGGGGCCGGTCATGAGCAGTTCTTC.

This clone was picked up a small number of times. The chain has TRBV3-1 (or the pseudogene TRBV3-2) and TRBJ2-7; the match to TRBD2 covers 10 bases. Germline V gives CDR1 LGHDT, CDR2 YNNKEL (reference sequence). J was trimmed by 6 bases and V by 1 base; bases with no gene match: 3. There are 14 residues in the CDR3. The CDR3 region has the DNA TGTGCCAGCAGCCAAGTCTCTAGCGGGGGCGAGCAGTACTTC. Its translation: CASSQVSSGGEQYF.

V gene TRBV2 combines with J gene TRBJ1-1, with 7 positions matching TRBD1. After removal of 7 bases from V and 7 bases from J, the junction contained 9 bases not matched to a gene. Germline lookup yields CDR1 SNHLY and CDR2 FYNNEI. The CDR3 runs 13 residues. The CDR3 reads CASMTRRDSEAFF. The CDR3 DNA is TGTGCCAGCATGACGCGCAGGGACAGTGAAGCTTTCTTT. The full variable domain, its missing parts supplied by reference TRBV2 and TRBJ1-1, is EPEVTQTPSHQVTQMGQEVILRCVPISNHLYFYWYRQILGQKVEFLVSFYNNEISEKSEIFDDQFSVERPDGSNFTLKIRSTKLEDSAMYFCASMTRRDSEAFFGQGTRLTVV.

The rearrangement uses TRBV10-1 and TRBJ1-4, with 10 bases fitting TRBD1. CDR1 WNHNN and CDR2 SYGVQD come from the germline V gene (reference sequence). With V trimmed by 0 bases and J by 8 bases, 3 bases remained unmatched. This CDR3 comprises 15 residues. This chain's CDR3 is CASSESGQGREKLFF. CDR3 coding DNA: TGCGCCAGCAGTGAGTCGGGACAGGGGCGAGAAAAACTGTTTTTT.

The chain joins TRBV5-4 to TRBJ2-5; 9 nucleotides agree with TRBD2. The ends lost 0 bases at V and 4 bases at J; junction bases unmatched: 4. This CDR3 region has 15 residues. Looked up from germline, CDR1 is SGHNT and CDR2 is YYREEE (reference sequence). The CDR3: CASSLGGAGGETQYF. CDR3 in DNA: TGTGCCAGCAGCTTGGGGGGAGCGGGGGGAGAGACCCAGTACTTC.

V usage is TRBV2 and J usage is TRBJ2-2, with TRBD1 matching 10 bases. The CDR3 runs to 14 residues. Trimming at V came to 3 bases and at J to 6 bases, leaving 1 base not matched to a gene. Per the germline V gene, CDR1 is SNHLY and CDR2 is FYNNEI. The CDR3 sequence is CASSDGTGAGELFF. As DNA, the CDR3 is TGTGCCAGCAGTGACGGGACAGGGGCCGGGGAGCTGTTTTTT.

This sequence joins TRBV9 and TRBJ2-3, with D unresolved. Trimming took 3 bases from V and 6 from J, leaving 11 bases between them. The CDR3 consists of 13 residues. Germline V gene data show CDR1 as SGDLS and CDR2 as YYNGEE. The chain's CDR3 is CASSASTVDTQYF. In nucleotides, the CDR3 is TGTGCCAGCAGCGCCTCCACGGTGGATACGCAGTATTTT.

The J gene is TRBJ2-7, the V gene TRBV10-3, with 9 bases lining up with TRBD1. Trimming cost V 1 base and J 1 base; bases outside gene matches: 5. There are 16 residues in the CDR3. Germline assignment: CDR1 ENHRY and CDR2 SYGVKD. CDR3 residues: CAISELGTGISYEQYF. CDR3 nucleotide sequence: TGTGCCATCAGTGAGTTGGGGACAGGGATTTCCTACGAGCAGTACTTC.

Notes on this clone: The sample has other DNA sequences that encode this CDR3 too. J is TRBJ2-7 and V is TRBV27; 11 bases line up with TRBD1. This CDR3 has 14 amino acids. Germline V gene data show CDR1 as MNHEY and CDR2 as SMNVEV (reference sequence). The V and J ends lost 3 bases and 2 bases, in that order; junction bases with no gene match: 0. CDR3 DNA sequence: TGTGCCAGCAGTTTGGGACAGGGGGCCTACGAGCAGTACTTC. It codes for CASSLGQGAYEQYF.

The chain uses TRBV28 and TRBJ2-7; 7 bases are a match to TRBD1. CDR3 length: 12 residues. Germline loops: CDR1 MDHEN, CDR2 SYDVKM. Unmatched junction bases numbered 3, after V lost 6 bases and J lost 4 bases. DNA of the CDR3: TGTGCCAGCAGGGGGACAGAGTACGAGCAGTACTTC. Its protein product is CASRGTEYEQYF.

V is TRBV19 and J is TRBJ1-2; D gene uncertain. The CDR3 totals 14 residues. Germline CDR1 reads LNHDA; CDR2 reads SQIVND (reference sequence). Trimming pared 1 base from V and 4 bases from J, leaving 10 bases between. The CDR3 loop reads CASSIGGGGYGYTF. Here the CDR3 DNA reads TGTGCCAGTAGTATAGGAGGAGGCGGCTATGGCTACACCTTC.

The J gene is TRBJ2-2, the V gene TRBV30; TRBD2 might be the D (6 bases). Germline CDR1 reads GTSNPN; CDR2 reads SVGIG (reference sequence). V was shortened by 8 bases and J by 2 bases, with 12 bases between the two germline ends. CDR3 length: 13 residues. The CDR3 DNA is TGTGCCAGGGACTGGTTAAACACCGGGGAGCTGTTTTTT. It specifies CARDWLNTGELFF.

This chain uses TRBV29-1 with TRBJ2-5; 10 nucleotides align to TRBD1. CDR1 and CDR2 (germline): SQVTM, ANQGSEA. The CDR3 is made up of 13 amino acids. Trimming at V came to 7 bases and at J to 5 bases, leaving 7 bases not matched to a gene. The CDR3 DNA is TGCAGCGCCCTGACAGGGGGCGTGGAGACCCAGTACTTC. Translated, it gives CSALTGGVETQYF.

The V and J genes are TRBV6-2 or TRBV6-3 and TRBJ2-7, with 9 positions matching TRBD2. The CDR3 has 15 residues. Losses at the gene ends were 4 bases for V and 0 bases for J; bases not matched to a gene: 4. The germline V gene encodes CDR1 MNHEY and CDR2 SVGEGT. The CDR3 loop is CASSFLAGISYEQYF. The CDR3 nucleotides are TGTGCCAGCAGTTTTCTAGCGGGAATCTCCTACGAGCAGTACTTC.

J is TRBJ2-3 and V is TRBV4-1; D remains unclear. CDR3 size: 15 residues. The V and J ends lost 2 bases and 2 bases respectively, with 11 bases between them. Germline V lookup: CDR1 MGHRA, CDR2 YSYEKL. CDR3 amino acids: CASSQRTTNTDTQYF. The CDR3 DNA sequence: TGCGCCAGCAGCCAACGCACTACCAACACAGATACGCAGTATTTT.

The V and J genes are TRBV5-1 and TRBJ2-7; the match to TRBD1 covers 7 bases. Germline V gives CDR1 SGHRS, CDR2 YFSETQ. CDR3 length: 14 residues. The junction had 8 bases not matched to a gene; V was cut back by 2 bases and J by 6 bases. CDR3 nucleotide sequence: TGCGCCAGCAGCTTAGGGACAGAGGCCTGCGAGCAGTACTTC. Protein: CASSLGTEACEQYF.

This clone was seen only once. The chain uses TRBV6-2 or TRBV6-3 and TRBJ1-4, with D tentatively TRBD1 (6 bases). The CDR3 contains 12 residues. Trimming took off 6 bases at V and 8 bases at J, with 10 bases between the two ends. Germline assignment: CDR1 MNHEY and CDR2 SVGEGT. The CDR3 region has the DNA TGTGCCAGCAGCCACACAGGGGAAAAACTGTTTTTT. It is translated as CASSHTGEKLFF.

The genes are TRBV7-8 and TRBJ1-4, with TRBD1 matching over 8 bases. The V and J ends lost 2 bases and 3 bases, in that order; junction bases with no gene match: 5. The germline CDR1 and CDR2 sequences are SGHVS and FQNEAQ. CDR3 length: 16 residues. CDR3 sequence: CASSLSGGGSNEKLFF. The CDR3 region has the DNA TGTGCCAGCAGCTTATCAGGGGGCGGTTCTAATGAAAAACTGTTTTTT.

This CDR3 reads CSASGGYYEQYF. CDR3 coding DNA: TGCAGCGCCAGCGGGGGATACTACGAGCAGTACTTC. The genes are TRBV29-1 and TRBJ2-7; 8 bases match TRBD2. Germline loops: CDR1 SQVTM, CDR2 ANQGSEA. The V segment lost 7 bases and the J segment 3 bases; nucleotides outside the gene matches: 5. The CDR3 loop spans 12 amino acids.

This chain links TRBV28 with TRBJ1-2; 10 nucleotides agree with TRBD1. The CDR3 loop spans 16 amino acids. Germline CDR1 and CDR2: MDHEN and SYDVKM. J was trimmed by 5 bases and V by 5 bases; bases with no gene match: 11. The CDR3 here is CASSVTRQGANYGYTF. Written as DNA, the CDR3 is TGTGCCAGCAGTGTGACCCGACAGGGGGCAAATTATGGCTACACCTTC.

This chain links TRBV5-4 with TRBJ1-3; D call uncertain. Germline loops: CDR1 SGHNT, CDR2 YYREEE (reference sequence). This CDR3 has 17 residues. V lost 5 bases and J lost 0, with 18 bases in between. CDR3 residues: CASRPGGQANSGNTIYF. For the CDR3, the DNA is TGTGCCAGCAGGCCGGGAGGGCAGGCGAACTCTGGAAACACCATATATTTT. Using reference TRBV5-4 and TRBJ1-3 for the parts outside the CDR3, the full variable domain is ETGVTQSPTHLIKTRGQQVTLRCSSQSGHNTVSWYQQALGQGPQFIFQYYREEENGRGNFPPRFSGLQFPNYSSELNVNALELDDSALYLCASRPGGQANSGNTIYFGEGSWLTVV.

The gene calls are TRBV28 and TRBJ1-1; D is undetermined. CDR3 length: 14 amino acids. CDR1 is MDHEN and CDR2 is SYDVKM in the germline V gene. Trimming removed 7 bases from V and 11 bases from J, with 23 bases in between. CDR3: CASTSSGPPSGAFF. In DNA, the CDR3 is TGTGCCAGCACCTCCTCCGGGCCACCCTCGGGGGCTTTCTTT.

Here the CDR3 reads CASSPGGNTGELFF. CDR3 in DNA: TGTGCCAGCAGCCCGGGGGGAAACACCGGGGAGCTGTTTTTT. This rearrangement joins TRBV3-1 (or the pseudogene TRBV3-2) to TRBJ2-2, with 7 bases aligning to TRBD2. Trimming removed 4 bases from V and 2 bases from J; junction bases left unmatched: 1. The V gene's germline CDR1 is LGHDT and CDR2 YNNKEL (reference sequence). This CDR3 comprises 14 residues.

This clone was recorded a few times. This chain's CDR3 is CALTGQGRNYGYTF. Written as DNA, the CDR3 is TGTGCTCTAACTGGGCAGGGCAGAAACTATGGCTACACCTTC. V usage is TRBV30 and J usage is TRBJ1-2, with D possibly TRBD1 on 5 matching bases. CDR1 GTSNPN and CDR2 SVGIG come from the germline V gene (reference sequence). CDR3 size: 14 residues.

This chain links TRBV7-9 with TRBJ2-3; no firm D call. V lost 5 bases and J 6 bases, leaving 6 bases between the germline ends. The CDR3 has 11 residues. CDR1 and CDR2 (germline): SEHNR, FQNEAQ (reference sequence). CDR3 protein: CASSRADTQYF. The CDR3 DNA reads as TGTGCCAGCAGCCGAGCGGATACGCAGTATTTT.